This T cell receptor beta chain was sequenced in a study of Graves' ophthalmopathy and Graves' hyperthyroidism. Overall study results and limits: In blood, most expanded thyroid clonotypes above 0.001 frequency were also detected. Both a roughly 70% sensitivity and an approximately 75% specificity characterized the model's predictions of ophthalmopathy progression.

RNA served as the template for amplifying TCR beta CDR3 regions. Second-round multiplex PCR came after first-round RT-PCR with HTBI primers. TCRdb passed the multiplex PCR reads through MiXCR, listing each CDR3 protein once. The table has approximately 700,000 distinct CDR3 sequences, more than 40% seen once. This clonotype has at least ten counts. Antigen unknown. The diagnostic workup employed clinical symptoms, serum thyroxine, TRAb, thyroid ultrasound and orbital computed tomography. The sample consisted of peripheral blood. The TCR originated in an adult man with Graves' ophthalmopathy.

The CDR3 is CASSGIHRAGYTF. Here the CDR3 DNA reads TGTGCCAGCAGCGGGATACACAGGGCGGGCTACACCTTC. This sequence joins TRBV5-8 and TRBJ1-2; D is perhaps TRBD1 (6 bases). CDR3 length: 13 amino acids. Germline V gene lookup returns CDR1 SGHTS and CDR2 YDEGEE. The V and J ends lost 4 bases and 8 bases respectively, with 15 bases between them.